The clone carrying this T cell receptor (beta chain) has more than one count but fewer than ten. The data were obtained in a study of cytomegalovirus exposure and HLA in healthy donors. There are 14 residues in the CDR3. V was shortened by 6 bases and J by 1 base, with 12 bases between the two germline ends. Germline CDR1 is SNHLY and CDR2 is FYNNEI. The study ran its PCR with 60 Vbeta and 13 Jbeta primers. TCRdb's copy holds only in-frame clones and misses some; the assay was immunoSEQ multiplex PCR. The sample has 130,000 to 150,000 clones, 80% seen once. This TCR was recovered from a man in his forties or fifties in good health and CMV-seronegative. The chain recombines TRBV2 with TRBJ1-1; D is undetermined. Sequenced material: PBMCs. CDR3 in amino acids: CASSGRPRNTEAFF. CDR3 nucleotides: TGTGCCAGCAGCGGGAGACCCCGGAACACTGAAGCTTTCTTT.